This T cell receptor (beta chain) came from a study of blood T cells in healthy people across ages. The germline V gene has CDR1 SGHTA and CDR2 FQGTGA. The CDR3 covers 16 residues. V shed 5 bases, J shed 10 bases, and the junction held 20 bases outside the gene matches. This clonotype showed up just once. PCR was performed a second time for about 7 to 11 cycles using a sample-barcoded 5' primer and a J-beta primer mix. Via MiXCR, TCRdb re-called the 5' RACE reads, giving one row per CDR3 protein. Of roughly 800,000 distinct CDR3 sequences listed, around 25% were seen once; the top ten hold roughly a tenth. These data were also reused for a study on T cells of mothers and their children. This second report adds: Three healthy Caucasian mothers, along with their six children, served as the donors.

The gene calls are TRBV7-3 and TRBJ2-7, with TRBD2 matching over 7 bases. This clonotype was obtained from a boy aged 5 to 17 in good health. The source material was blood. The CDR3 region is CASSHQGGGSASDQYF. The CDR3 DNA follows: TGTGCCAGCAGCCATCAGGGCGGCGGGAGCGCTTCGGATCAGTACTTC.